The present T cell receptor beta chain was sequenced within a study of response to subunit inactivated influenza vaccine. Findings and limits, study-wide: The authors proposed limited new T cell recruitment per seasonal influenza vaccination.

Germline values: CDR1 DFQATT, CDR2 SNEGSKA (reference sequence). V was pared by 6 bases and J by 2 bases, with 5 bases of the junction left unmatched. This CDR3 has 14 amino acids. With respect to this clonotype: Its specificity is not known.

TCRdb ran MiXCR on the RT-PCR reads and lists one entry per CDR3 protein. The sample lists 290,000 or so distinct CDR3 sequences, roughly 22% occurring once. The source was PBMCs from blood, collected less than 22 months after vaccination. This sequence was found in a man aged 45-69 years who received an inactivated influenza vaccine. This chain connects TRBV20-1 to TRBJ2-2, with TRBD2 identical over 8 bases. This chain's CDR3 is CSAIAGLNTGELFF. The DNA of the CDR3 is TGCAGTGCAATAGCGGGGCTAAACACCGGGGAGCTGTTTTTT.